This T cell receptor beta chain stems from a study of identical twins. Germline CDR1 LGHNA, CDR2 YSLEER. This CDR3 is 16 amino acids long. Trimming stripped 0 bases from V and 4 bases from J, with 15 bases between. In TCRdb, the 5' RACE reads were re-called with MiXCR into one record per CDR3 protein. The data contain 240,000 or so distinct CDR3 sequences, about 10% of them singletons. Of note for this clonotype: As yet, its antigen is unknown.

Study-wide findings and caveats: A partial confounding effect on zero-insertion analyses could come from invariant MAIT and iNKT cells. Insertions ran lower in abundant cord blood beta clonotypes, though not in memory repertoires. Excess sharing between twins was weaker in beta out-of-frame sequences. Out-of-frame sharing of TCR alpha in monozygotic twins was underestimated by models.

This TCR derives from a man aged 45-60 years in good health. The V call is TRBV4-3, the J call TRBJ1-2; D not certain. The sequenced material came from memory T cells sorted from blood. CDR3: CASSQDVRVQGYGYTF. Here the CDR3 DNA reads TGCGCCAGCAGCCAAGATGTACGAGTTCAAGGCTATGGCTACACCTTC.